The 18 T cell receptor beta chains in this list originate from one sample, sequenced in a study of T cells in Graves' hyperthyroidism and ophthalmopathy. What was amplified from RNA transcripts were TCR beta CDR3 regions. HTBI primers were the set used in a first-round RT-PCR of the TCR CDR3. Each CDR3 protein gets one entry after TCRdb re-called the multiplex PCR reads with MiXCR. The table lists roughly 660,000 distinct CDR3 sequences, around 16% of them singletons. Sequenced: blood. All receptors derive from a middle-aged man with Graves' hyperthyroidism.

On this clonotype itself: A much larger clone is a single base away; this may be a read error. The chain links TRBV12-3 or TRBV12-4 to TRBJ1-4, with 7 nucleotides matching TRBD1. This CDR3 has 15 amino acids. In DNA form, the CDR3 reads TGTGCCGGCAGTCATCGAGGGACAGCAAATGAAAAACTGTTTTTT. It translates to CAGSHRGTANEKLFF.

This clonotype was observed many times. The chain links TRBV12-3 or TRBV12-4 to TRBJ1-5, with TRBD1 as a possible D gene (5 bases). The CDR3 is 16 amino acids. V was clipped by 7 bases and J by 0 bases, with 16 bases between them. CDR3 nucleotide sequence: TGTGCCAGCACCCCCCCGGGGGGGAATAGCAATCAGCCCCAGCATTTT. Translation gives CASTPPGGNSNQPQHF.

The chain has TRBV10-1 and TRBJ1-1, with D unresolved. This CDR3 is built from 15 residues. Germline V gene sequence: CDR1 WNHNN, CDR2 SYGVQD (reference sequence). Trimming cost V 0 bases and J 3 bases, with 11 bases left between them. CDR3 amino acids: CASSESGPGDTEAFF. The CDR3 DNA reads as TGCGCCAGCAGTGAGTCCGGGCCCGGTGACACTGAAGCTTTCTTT.

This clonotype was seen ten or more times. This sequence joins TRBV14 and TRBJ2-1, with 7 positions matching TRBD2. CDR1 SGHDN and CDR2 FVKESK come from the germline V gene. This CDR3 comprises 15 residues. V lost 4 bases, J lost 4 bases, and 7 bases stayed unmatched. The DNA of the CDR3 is TGTGCCAGCAGCCTGCGGGAGAAAGCTTACAATGAGCAGTTCTTC. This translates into CASSLREKAYNEQFF.

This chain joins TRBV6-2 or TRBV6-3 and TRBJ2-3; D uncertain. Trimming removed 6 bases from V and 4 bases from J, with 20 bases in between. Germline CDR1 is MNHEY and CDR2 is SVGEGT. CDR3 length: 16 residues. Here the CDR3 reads CASSSQDPGQSDTQYF. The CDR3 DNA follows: TGTGCCAGCAGCTCCCAGGATCCCGGGCAGTCAGATACGCAGTATTTT.

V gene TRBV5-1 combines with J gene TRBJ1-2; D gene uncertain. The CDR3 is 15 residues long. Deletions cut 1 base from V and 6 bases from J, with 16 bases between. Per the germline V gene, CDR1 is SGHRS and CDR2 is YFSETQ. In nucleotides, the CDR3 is TGCGCCAGCAGCTTGACCTCGGGCCCGTCCGATGGCTACACCTTC. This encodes CASSLTSGPSDGYTF.

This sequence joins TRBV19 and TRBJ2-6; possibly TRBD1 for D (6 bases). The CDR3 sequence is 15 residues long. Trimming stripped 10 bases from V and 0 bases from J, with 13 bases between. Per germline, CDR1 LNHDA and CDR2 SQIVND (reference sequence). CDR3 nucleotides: TGTGCCACCCGGGACAATTACTCTGGGGCCAACGTCCTGACTTTC. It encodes CATRDNYSGANVLTF.

DNA for the CDR3: TGTGCCAGCACCCTCGGAGCGAGCTCCTACAATGAGCAGTTCTTC. Protein sequence: CASTLGASSYNEQFF. The V and J genes are TRBV13 and TRBJ2-1; D unclear. Germline CDR1 PRHDT, CDR2 FYEKMQ (reference sequence). The CDR3 runs to 15 residues. V was clipped by 7 bases and J by 0 bases, with 13 bases between them.

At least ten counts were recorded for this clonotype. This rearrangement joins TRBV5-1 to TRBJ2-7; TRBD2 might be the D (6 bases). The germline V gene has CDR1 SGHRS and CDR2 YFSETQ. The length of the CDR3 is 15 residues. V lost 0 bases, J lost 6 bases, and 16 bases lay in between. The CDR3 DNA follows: TGCGCCAGCAGCTTGGCTTGGGGGACTTCGAGCGAGCAGTACTTC. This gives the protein CASSLAWGTSSEQYF.

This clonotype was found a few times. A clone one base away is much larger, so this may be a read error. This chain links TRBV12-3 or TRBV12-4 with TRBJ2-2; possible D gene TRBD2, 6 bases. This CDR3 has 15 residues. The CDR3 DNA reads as TGTGCCAGCAGTTTCCGAGTCAGGGTCACCGGGGGGCTGTTTTTT. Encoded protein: CASSFRVRVTGGLFF.

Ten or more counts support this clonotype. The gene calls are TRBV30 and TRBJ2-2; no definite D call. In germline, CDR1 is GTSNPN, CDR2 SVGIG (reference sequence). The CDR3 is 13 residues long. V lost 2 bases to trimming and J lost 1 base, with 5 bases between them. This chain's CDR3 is CAWSLRNTGELFF. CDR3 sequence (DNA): TGTGCCTGGAGTTTAAGGAACACCGGGGAGCTGTTTTTT.

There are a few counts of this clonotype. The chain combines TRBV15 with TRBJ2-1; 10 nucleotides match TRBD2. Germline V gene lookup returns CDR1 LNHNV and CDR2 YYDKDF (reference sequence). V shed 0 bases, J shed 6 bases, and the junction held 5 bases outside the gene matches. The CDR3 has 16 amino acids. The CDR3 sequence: CATSRDKGLASNEQFF. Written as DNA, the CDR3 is TGTGCCACCAGCAGAGATAAGGGACTAGCGAGCAATGAGCAGTTCTTC. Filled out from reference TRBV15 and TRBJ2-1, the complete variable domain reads DAMVIQNPRYQVTQFGKPVTLSCSQTLNHNVMYWYQQKSSQAPKLLFHYYDKDFNNEADTPDNFQSRRPNTSFCFLDIRSPGLGDTAMYLCATSRDKGLASNEQFFGPGTRLTVL.

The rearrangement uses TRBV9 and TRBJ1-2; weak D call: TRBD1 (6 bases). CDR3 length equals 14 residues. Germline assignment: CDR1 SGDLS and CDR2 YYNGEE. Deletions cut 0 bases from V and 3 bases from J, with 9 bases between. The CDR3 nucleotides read TGTGCCAGCAGCGTAGCAAGGACAGACTATGGCTACACCTTC. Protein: CASSVARTDYGYTF.

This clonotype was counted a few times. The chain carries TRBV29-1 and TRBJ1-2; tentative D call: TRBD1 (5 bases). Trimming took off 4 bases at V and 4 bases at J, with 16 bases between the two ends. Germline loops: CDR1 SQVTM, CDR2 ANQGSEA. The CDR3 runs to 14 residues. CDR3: CSVAGGGAAYGYTF. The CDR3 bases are TGCAGCGTTGCTGGGGGAGGGGCTGCCTATGGCTACACCTTC.

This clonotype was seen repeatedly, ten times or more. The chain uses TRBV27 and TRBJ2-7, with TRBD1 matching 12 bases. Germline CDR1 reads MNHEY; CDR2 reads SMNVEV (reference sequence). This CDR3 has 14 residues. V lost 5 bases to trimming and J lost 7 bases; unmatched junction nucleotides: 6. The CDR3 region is CASSPGQGAWEQYF. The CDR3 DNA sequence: TGTGCCAGCAGTCCGGGACAGGGGGCTTGGGAGCAGTACTTC.

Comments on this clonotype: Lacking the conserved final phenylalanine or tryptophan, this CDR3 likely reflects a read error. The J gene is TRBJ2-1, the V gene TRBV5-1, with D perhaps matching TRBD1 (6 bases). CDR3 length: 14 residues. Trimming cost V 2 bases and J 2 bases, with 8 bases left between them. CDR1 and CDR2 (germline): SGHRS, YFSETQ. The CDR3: CASSLQGPYNEQFL. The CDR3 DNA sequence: TGCGCCAGCAGCTTACAGGGACCCTACAATGAGCAGTTCTTA.

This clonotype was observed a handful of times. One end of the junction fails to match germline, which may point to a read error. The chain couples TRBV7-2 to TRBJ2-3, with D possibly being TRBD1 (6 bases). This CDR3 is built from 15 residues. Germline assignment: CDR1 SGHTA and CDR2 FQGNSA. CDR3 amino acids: CASSLQTGRTDMQYF. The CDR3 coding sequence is TGTGCCAGCAGCTTACAGACAGGACGCACAGATATGCAGTATTTT.

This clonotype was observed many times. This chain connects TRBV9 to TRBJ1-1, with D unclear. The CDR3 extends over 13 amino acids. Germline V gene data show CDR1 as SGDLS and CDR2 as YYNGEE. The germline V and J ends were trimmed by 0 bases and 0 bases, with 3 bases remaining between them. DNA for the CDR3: TGTGCCAGCAGCGTAGTGGTGAACACTGAAGCTTTCTTT. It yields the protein CASSVVVNTEAFF. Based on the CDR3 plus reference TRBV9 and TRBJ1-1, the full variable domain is DSGVTQTPKHLITATGQRVTLRCSPRSGDLSVYWYQQSLDQGLQFLIQYYNGEERAKGNILERFSAQQFPDLHSELNLSSLELGDSALYFCASSVVVNTEAFFGQGTRLTVV.